The 8 T cell receptor beta chains below come from one sample, sequenced in a study of neurological immune-mediated disorders. MiXCR, applied by TCRdb to the 5' RACE reads, yields one record per CDR3 protein. This sample has about 30,000 distinct CDR3 sequences, with roughly 14% found just once. The sample comprised PBMCs. The receptors originated from a man aged 70 or older in good health.

This clonotype was recorded at least ten times. This chain connects TRBV5-6 to TRBJ2-7, with D hard to call. The CDR3 consists of 15 residues. The germline V gene encodes CDR1 SGHDT and CDR2 YYEEEE. The V and J ends lost 4 bases and 0 bases respectively, with 14 bases between them. CDR3 sequence: CASSRGLSNSYEQYF. The CDR3 nucleotides are TGTGCCAGCAGCCGCGGTTTGAGTAACTCCTACGAGCAGTACTTC.

This clonotype has a count of ten or more. V is TRBV19 and J is TRBJ1-2; 8 bases fit TRBD1. CDR1 is LNHDA, CDR2 SQIVND, per germline (reference sequence). With 3 bases clipped from V and 2 bases from J, the junction kept 11 bases outside the gene matches. The CDR3 is 17 residues long. CDR3 protein: CASSMTWTGSMNYGYTF. The CDR3 DNA sequence: TGTGCCAGTAGTATGACCTGGACAGGGAGTATGAACTATGGCTACACCTTC.

This clonotype was found many times. J is TRBJ2-3 and V is TRBV4-3; D is possibly TRBD2 (5 bases). From germline, CDR1 is LGHNA and CDR2 YSLEER. Between the trimmed V and J ends, which lost 0 bases and 9 bases, there was a span of 19 bases. The CDR3 consists of 16 residues. The CDR3 bases are TGCGCCAGCAGCCAAGAGATTGGGAGACTGCCATCAACGCAGTATTTT. Translated, it gives CASSQEIGRLPSTQYF.

This clonotype was seen repeatedly, ten times or more. The CDR3 region is CASSQANSYMNTEAFF. CDR3 in DNA: TGTGCCAGCAGCCAAGCGAACAGTTACATGAACACTGAAGCTTTCTTT. The gene calls are TRBV4-2 and TRBJ1-1; no clear D gene. The CDR3 has 16 residues. The V and J ends lost 1 base and 0 bases respectively, with 12 bases between them. Germline V gives CDR1 LGHNA, CDR2 YNFKEQ.

This clonotype showed up many times. The chain carries TRBV5-6 and TRBJ2-3; the match to TRBD2 covers 8 bases. J gave up 6 bases and V 2 bases, and 11 bases lay outside the gene matches. The CDR3 is made up of 16 amino acids. CDR1 is SGHDT, CDR2 YYEEEE, per germline. CDR3 region: CASSFPLAGGEDTQYF. As DNA, the CDR3 is TGTGCCAGCAGCTTTCCGCTAGCGGGTGGAGAGGATACGCAGTATTTT.

This clonotype was seen at least ten times. The chain has TRBV20-1 and TRBJ2-7; possible D gene TRBD2, 6 bases. Germline V gives CDR1 DFQATT, CDR2 SNEGSKA (reference sequence). The CDR3 is 14 residues long. V lost 5 bases and J lost 4, with 18 bases in between. In nucleotides, the CDR3 is TGCAGTGCTGCAAAGGTGGGGGGAGCTTACGAGCAGTACTTC. Translated, it gives CSAAKVGGAYEQYF.

This clonotype was found many times. This chain uses TRBV14 with TRBJ1-6; 7 bases align to TRBD1. V lost 4 bases to trimming and J lost 8 bases; unmatched junction nucleotides: 5. CDR1 and CDR2 (germline): SGHDN, FVKESK. This CDR3 is built from 14 residues. CDR3 amino acids: CASSLRDSYSPLHF. CDR3 bases: TGTGCCAGCAGCCTCCGGGACAGCTATTCACCCCTCCACTTT.

This clonotype was found many times. The V gene is TRBV5-1, the J gene TRBJ2-7, with 12 bases that match TRBD1. The V segment lost 5 bases and the J segment 7 bases; nucleotides outside the gene matches: 7. The CDR3 covers 14 residues. From germline, CDR1 is SGHRS and CDR2 YFSETQ. The CDR3 region has the DNA TGCGCCAGCAGTACGGGACAGGGGGCGGTGGAGCAGTACTTC. Translated, it gives CASSTGQGAVEQYF.